The 9 T cell receptor beta chains presented below share a single source sample, sequenced in a study of blood T cells in healthy people across ages. The use of a sample-barcoded 5' primer and a J-beta primer mix characterized a second PCR of roughly 6 to 12 cycles. TCRdb ran MiXCR on the 5' RACE reads and lists one entry per CDR3 protein. This table has hundreds of thousands of distinct CDR3 sequences, more than 25% appearing once. Sequencing was performed on blood. The receptors shown here come from a woman over 75 in good health.

This clonotype was seen repeatedly, ten times or more. The chain employs TRBV12-3 or TRBV12-4 and TRBJ2-7; 9 positions agree with TRBD1. The trim removed 6 bases at V and 1 base at J, leaving 10 bases unmatched. The CDR3 totals 16 residues. Written as DNA, the CDR3 is TGTGCCAGCAGCACCCGGACCGGGACAGGGTCCTACGAGCAGTACTTC. Amino acid sequence: CASSTRTGTGSYEQYF.

This clonotype has a handful of counts. The chain has TRBV27 and TRBJ1-2, with TRBD1 matching 8 bases. The CDR3 extends over 15 amino acids. Germline V gives CDR1 MNHEY, CDR2 SMNVEV (reference sequence). J lost 4 bases, V lost 5 bases, and 9 bases had no gene match. CDR3 sequence reads: CASSPRTGKGYGYTF. The CDR3 nucleotides are TGTGCCAGCAGTCCGCGGACAGGGAAAGGCTATGGCTACACCTTC.

This clonotype was seen repeatedly, ten times or more. This chain links TRBV5-1 with TRBJ2-1; either TRBD1 or TRBD2 may fit D (6 bases each). Per the germline V gene, CDR1 is SGHRS and CDR2 is YFSETQ. V was shortened by 0 bases and J by 10 bases, with 14 bases between the two germline ends. The CDR3 has 14 residues. CDR3 residues: CASSLGGSGGEQFF. The CDR3 bases are TGCGCCAGCAGCTTGGGGGGTTCCGGGGGCGAGCAGTTCTTC.

The chain has TRBV3-1 and TRBJ2-4; D remains ambiguous. There are 15 residues in the CDR3. The V end was cut by 3 bases, the J end by 0 bases, with 9 bases between. CDR1 and CDR2 from the germline V gene are LGHDT and YNNKEL (reference sequence). Written as DNA, the CDR3 is TGTGCCAGCAGCCACAGGTCGCAAGCCAAAAACATTCAGTACTTC. It yields the protein CASSHRSQAKNIQYF.

This clonotype turned up a few times. The V and J genes are TRBV20-1 and TRBJ1-5, with D unresolved. This CDR3 has 15 residues. Trimming pared 4 bases from V and 2 bases from J, leaving 15 bases between. Germline CDR1 and CDR2: DFQATT and SNEGSKA (reference sequence). CDR3 DNA: TGCAGTGCTACCAGCAGTACGGTGGGCAATCAGCCCCAGCATTTT. Translated, it gives CSATSSTVGNQPQHF.

This clonotype occurred many times. The genes are TRBV6-2 or TRBV6-3 and TRBJ2-1; maybe TRBD2 (6 bases). The germline gives CDR1 MNHEY, CDR2 SVGEGT. CDR3 length: 15 residues. V shed 2 bases and J shed 4 bases, with 12 bases lying between them. CDR3 amino acids: CASSYEGLRYNEQFF. In DNA, the CDR3 is TGTGCCAGCAGTTACGAGGGACTCAGGTACAATGAGCAGTTCTTC.

This clonotype was recorded a few times. The rearrangement links TRBV20-1 to TRBJ1-5; D gene ambiguous. V lost 4 bases to trimming and J lost 1 base, with 11 bases between them. Germline CDR1 DFQATT, CDR2 SNEGSKA (reference sequence). The length of the CDR3 is 14 residues. CDR3 bases: TGCAGTGCTACCGGCGGTAGGAGCAATCAGCCCCAGCATTTT. Its translation is CSATGGRSNQPQHF.

The chain recombines TRBV6-1 with TRBJ2-6, with TRBD2 matching 13 bases. CDR1 is MNHNS, CDR2 SASEGT, per germline. This CDR3 is 18 amino acids long. The V and J ends lost 7 bases and 1 base, in that order; junction bases with no gene match: 7. In nucleotides, the CDR3 is TGTGCCAGCACCTGGACTAGCGGGAGCGGGTCTGGGGCCAACGTCCTGACTTTC. Translation: CASTWTSGSGSGANVLTF.

This clonotype has ten or more counts. This sequence joins TRBV5-4 and TRBJ2-7, with D perhaps TRBD2 (5 bases). Deletions cut 2 bases from V and 0 bases from J, with 12 bases between. The germline gives CDR1 SGHNT, CDR2 YYREEE (reference sequence). This CDR3 spans 15 amino acids. CDR3 amino acids: CASSLGGQSSYEQYF. The CDR3 DNA reads as TGTGCCAGCAGCTTAGGAGGCCAGAGCTCCTACGAGCAGTACTTC.